This TCR beta chain was sequenced during a study of cytomegalovirus exposure and HLA in healthy donors. Study results and limitations: 164 TCR beta chains were listed as cytomegalovirus-associated. Researchers reported in a later analysis that common viral pathogens appeared linked to several top clusters.

The germline gives CDR1 SGHRS, CDR2 YFSETQ. The ends lost 4 bases at V and 6 bases at J; junction bases unmatched: 6. The CDR3 runs to 14 residues. Details on this clone: What it recognizes is unknown.

Use of 60 Vbeta and 13 Jbeta primers characterized the PCR. TCRdb's copy holds only in-frame clones and misses some; the assay was immunoSEQ multiplex PCR. In the table there are 150,000 to 200,000 clones, more than 70% of which are singletons. The sequenced sample consisted of PBMCs. The TCR comes from a male donor in good health and CMV-seronegative. The V call is TRBV5-1, the J call TRBJ1-1; 10 bases fit TRBD1. CDR3 loop: CASSTRQGASEAFF. For the CDR3, the DNA is TGCGCCAGCAGCACCCGACAGGGGGCGTCTGAAGCTTTCTTT.